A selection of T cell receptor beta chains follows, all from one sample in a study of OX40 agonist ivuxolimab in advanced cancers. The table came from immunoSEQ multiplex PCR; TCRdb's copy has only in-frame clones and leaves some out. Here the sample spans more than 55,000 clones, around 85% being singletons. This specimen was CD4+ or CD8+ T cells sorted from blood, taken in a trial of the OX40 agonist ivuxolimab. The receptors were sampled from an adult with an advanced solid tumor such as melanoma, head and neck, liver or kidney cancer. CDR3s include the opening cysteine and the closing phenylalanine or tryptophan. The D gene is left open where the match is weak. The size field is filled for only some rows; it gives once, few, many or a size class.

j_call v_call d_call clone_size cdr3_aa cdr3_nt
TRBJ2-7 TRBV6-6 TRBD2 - CASREDLTYEQYF TGTGCCAGTCGGGAGGACTTAACCTACGAGCAGTACTTC
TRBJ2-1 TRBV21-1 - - CASSKEKREGQFTYNEQFF TGTGCCAGCAGCAAAGAAAAGCGGGAGGGCCAGTTCACCTACAATGAGCAGTTCTTC
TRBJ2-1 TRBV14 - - CASSLELTYNEQFF TGTGCCAGCAGCCTAGAACTAACCTACAATGAGCAGTTCTTC
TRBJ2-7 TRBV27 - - CASSLWAGGIYEQYF TGTGCCAGCAGTTTATGGGCAGGGGGGATTTACGAGCAGTACTTC
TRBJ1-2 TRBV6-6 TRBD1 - CASSYGQGGGYTF TGTGCCAGCAGTTACGGACAGGGCGGGGGCTACACCTTC
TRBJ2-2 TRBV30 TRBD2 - CAWSASGRHTGELFF TGTGCCTGGAGTGCTAGCGGGAGACACACCGGGGAGCTGTTTTTT
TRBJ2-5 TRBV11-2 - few CASSFGQGRETQYF TGTGCCAGCAGCTTCGGGCAGGGGAGAGAGACCCAGTACTTC
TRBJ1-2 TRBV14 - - CASSQYRDGGYGYTF TGTGCCAGCAGCCAGTACCGGGACGGAGGATATGGCTACACCTTC
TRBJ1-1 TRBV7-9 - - CASSLDISGVSGRTEAFF TGTGCCAGCAGCTTAGACATCTCCGGGGTTTCGGGACGGACTGAAGCTTTCTTT
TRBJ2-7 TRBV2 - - CASSEKSSYEQYF TGTGCCAGCAGTGAAAAGTCTTCTTACGAGCAGTACTTC
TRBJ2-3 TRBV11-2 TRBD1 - CASSSGQGANTQYF TGTGCCAGCAGCTCAGGACAGGGGGCGAATACGCAGTATTTT
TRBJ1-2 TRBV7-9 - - CASSGEVTFIGYTF TGTGCCAGCAGCGGAGAGGTAACTTTTATCGGCTACACCTTC
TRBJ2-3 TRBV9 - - CASNDVRGKYQDTQYF TGTGCCAGCAACGACGTCAGGGGTAAATACCAAGATACGCAGTATTTT
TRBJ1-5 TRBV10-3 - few CAISESEIRNQPQHF TGTGCCATCAGTGAGTCGGAAATCAGAAATCAGCCCCAGCATTTT
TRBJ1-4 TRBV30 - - CAWSEGNEKLFF TGTGCCTGGAGTGAAGGGAATGAAAAACTGTTTTTT
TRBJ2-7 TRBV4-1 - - CASSQTPTDEQYF TGCGCCAGCAGCCAGACTCCGACGGACGAGCAGTACTTC
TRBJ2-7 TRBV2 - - CASSERRVNEQYF TGTGCCAGCAGTGAGCGGAGGGTGAACGAGCAGTACTTC
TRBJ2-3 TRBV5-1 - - CASSDRDATDTQYF TGCGCCAGCAGCGATCGGGACGCCACAGATACGCAGTATTTT
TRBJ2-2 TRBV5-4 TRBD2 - CASSPPAGGYGGELFF TGTGCCAGCAGTCCGCCGGCGGGAGGGTATGGCGGGGAGCTGTTTTTT
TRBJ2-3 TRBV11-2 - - CASSAGLSTDTQYF TGTGCCAGCAGCGCAGGGCTCAGCACAGATACGCAGTATTTT
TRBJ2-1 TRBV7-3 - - CASSFNAGGNEQFF TGTGCCAGCAGCTTTAACGCCGGGGGTAATGAGCAGTTCTTC
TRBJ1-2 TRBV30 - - CAWSSLRGPWRGYTF TGTGCCTGGAGTTCGCTTAGGGGCCCCTGGAGAGGCTACACCTTC
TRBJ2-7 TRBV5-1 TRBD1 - CASSPQGNLLTPYEQYF TGCGCCAGCAGCCCACAGGGGAACTTACTAACACCCTACGAGCAGTACTTC
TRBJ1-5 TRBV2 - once CASSDLGRSNQPQHF TGTGCCAGCAGTGACCTCGGTCGTAGCAATCAGCCCCAGCATTTT
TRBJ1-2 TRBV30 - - CAWSVHEYGYTF TGTGCCTGGAGTGTACACGAGTATGGCTACACCTTC
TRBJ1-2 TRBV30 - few CAWSPGHRNGYTF TGTGCCTGGAGTCCGGGACATCGGAATGGCTACACCTTC
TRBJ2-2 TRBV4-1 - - CASSQERLDAVTGELFF TGCGCCAGCAGCCAAGAACGGTTGGACGCCGTCACCGGGGAGCTGTTTTTT
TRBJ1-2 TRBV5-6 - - CASSLRSLNYGYTF TGTGCCAGCAGCTTGCGGTCCCTAAACTATGGCTACACCTTC
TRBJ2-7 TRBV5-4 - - CASSLGRDSYEQYF TGTGCCAGCAGCTTGGGGCGGGACAGCTACGAGCAGTACTTC
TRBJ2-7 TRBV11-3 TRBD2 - CASSLVRGAAYEQYF TGTGCCAGCAGCTTAGTGCGGGGGGCGGCCTACGAGCAGTACTTC
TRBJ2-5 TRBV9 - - CASSREETQYF TGTGCCAGCAGCCGTGAAGAGACCCAGTACTTC
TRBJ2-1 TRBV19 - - CASSIFSGSSYNEQFF TGTGCCAGTAGTATTTTCTCGGGAAGCTCCTACAATGAGCAGTTCTTC
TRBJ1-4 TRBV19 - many CASSIRQPPNEKLFF TGTGCCAGTAGTATTCGACAACCACCTAATGAAAAACTGTTTTTT
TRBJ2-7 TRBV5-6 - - CASSLRGWGSSYEQYF TGTGCCAGCAGCTTGCGTGGGTGGGGGAGCTCCTACGAGCAGTACTTC
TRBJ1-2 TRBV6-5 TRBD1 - CASSYGTGGPGYTF TGTGCCAGCAGTTACGGGACAGGCGGGCCTGGCTACACCTTC
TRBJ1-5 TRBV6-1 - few CASSGQLDSNQPQHF TGTGCCAGCAGTGGACAGCTCGATAGCAATCAGCCCCAGCATTTT
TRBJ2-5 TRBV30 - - CAWGGLGVGETQYF TGTGCCTGGGGCGGGCTAGGAGTGGGGGAGACCCAGTACTTC
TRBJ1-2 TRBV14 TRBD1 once CASSPRQGGGYSYGYTF TGCGCCAGCAGCCCTCGACAGGGGGGTGGCTACAGCTATGGCTACACCTTC
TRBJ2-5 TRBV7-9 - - CASSPQETQYF TGTGCCAGCAGCCCTCAAGAGACCCAGTACTTC
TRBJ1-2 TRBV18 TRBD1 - CASSPGGGGNYGYTF TGTGCCAGCTCACCAGGAGGGGGCGGAAACTATGGCTACACCTTC
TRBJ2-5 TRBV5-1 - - CASSLSGTEGETQYF TGCGCCAGCAGCTTGTCCGGGACCGAAGGGGAGACCCAGTACTTC
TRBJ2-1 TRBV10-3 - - CAITPGDSPRDEQFF TGTGCCATCACGCCCGGGGACTCCCCGCGGGATGAGCAGTTCTTC
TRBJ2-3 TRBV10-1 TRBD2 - CASIMGLAGGPDTQYF TGCGCCAGCATTATGGGACTAGCGGGAGGGCCGGATACGCAGTATTTT
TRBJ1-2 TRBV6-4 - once CASSDSGQPNYGYTF TGTGCCAGCAGTGACTCAGGTCAGCCTAACTATGGCTACACCTTC
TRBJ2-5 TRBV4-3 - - CASSLDPQETQYF TGCGCCAGCAGCCTGGACCCACAAGAGACCCAGTACTTC
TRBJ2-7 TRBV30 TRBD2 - CAWSRGGGKDEQYF TGTGCCTGGAGTCGGGGGGGAGGTAAAGACGAGCAGTACTTC
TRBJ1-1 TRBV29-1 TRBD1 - CSAPQGAGGTEAFF TGCAGCGCTCCACAGGGGGCGGGGGGAACTGAAGCTTTCTTT
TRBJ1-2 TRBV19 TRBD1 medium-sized CASTLAGQGNYGYTF TGTGCCAGTACCCTGGCGGGACAGGGGAACTATGGCTACACCTTC
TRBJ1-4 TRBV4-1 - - CASSLIGTQNEKLFF TGCGCCAGCAGCTTGATCGGGACACAAAATGAAAAACTGTTTTTT
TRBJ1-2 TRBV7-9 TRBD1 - CASSDRGENGYTF TGTGCCAGCAGCGACAGGGGAGAGAATGGCTACACCTTC
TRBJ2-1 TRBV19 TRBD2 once CASSRTPGLAVYNEQFF TGTGCCAGTAGTAGGACCCCGGGACTAGCGGTCTACAATGAGCAGTTCTTC
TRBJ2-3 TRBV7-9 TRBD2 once CASSQRTSGGTDTQYF TGTGCCAGCAGCCAACGGACTAGCGGGGGCACAGATACGCAGTATTTT
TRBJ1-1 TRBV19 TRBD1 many CATEDRQNTEAFF TGTGCCACCGAGGACAGGCAGAACACTGAAGCTTTCTTT
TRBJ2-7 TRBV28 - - CASRQGGQYEQYF TGTGCCAGCAGACAGGGGGGGCAATACGAGCAGTACTTC
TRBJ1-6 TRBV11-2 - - CASSLEYNDNSPLHF TGTGCCAGCAGCTTAGAGTACAACGATAATTCACCCCTCCACTTT
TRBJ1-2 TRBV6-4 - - CASSDRTSGYTF TGTGCCAGCAGTGACCGGACGTCCGGCTACACCTTC
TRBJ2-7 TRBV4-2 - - CASSQDVILPPPLQYF TGTGCCAGCAGCCAAGATGTGATACTACCACCCCCATTGCAGTACTTC
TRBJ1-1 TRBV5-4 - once CASYQGTFGTEAFF TGTGCCAGCTACCAGGGGACGTTCGGCACTGAAGCTTTCTTT
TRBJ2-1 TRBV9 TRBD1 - CASSGAQGAIGYNEQFF TGTGCCAGCAGCGGGGCCCAGGGGGCGATAGGCTACAATGAGCAGTTCTTC